The 19 T cell receptor beta chains below all came from one sample that was sequenced in a study of blood T cell repertoires in COVID-19. Some clones are missing from TCRdb's copy, which holds only in-frame ones; the method was immunoSEQ multiplex PCR. Counted here are 52,000 or so clones, approximately 81% occurring once; the ten biggest clones make up roughly 3%. Sequencing used peripheral blood. These receptors all come from a man aged 50 to 59 with acute or convalescent COVID-19.

This rearrangement joins TRBV11-2 to TRBJ1-2; tentatively, D is TRBD1 (5 bases). In germline, CDR1 is SGHAT, CDR2 FQNNGV. Trimming left V 0 bases short and J 2 bases short, with 16 bases between. There are 17 residues in the CDR3. The chain's CDR3 is CASSLDLAGIENYGYTF. CDR3 DNA: TGTGCCAGCAGCTTAGATCTCGCAGGGATAGAGAACTATGGCTACACCTTC. Full variable domain (missing parts from reference TRBV11-2 and TRBJ1-2): EAGVAQSPRYKIIEKRQSVAFWCNPISGHATLYWYQQILGQGPKLLIQFQNNGVVDDSQLPKDRFSAERLKGVDSTLKIQPAKLEDSAVYLCASSLDLAGIENYGYTFGSGTRLTVV.

This clone was observed a handful of times. V gene TRBV28 combines with J gene TRBJ2-1; tentative D call: TRBD2 (6 bases). The germline CDR1 and CDR2 sequences are MDHEN and SYDVKM. The V and J ends lost 8 bases and 4 bases respectively, with 15 bases between them. This CDR3 is built from 14 residues. The CDR3 here is CASSRREEYNEQFF. The CDR3 DNA reads as TGTGCCAGCTCACGGAGGGAAGAGTACAATGAGCAGTTCTTC.

V is TRBV12-5 and J is TRBJ2-5; D may be TRBD2 (7 bases). This CDR3 comprises 13 residues. Trimming pared 3 bases from V and 5 bases from J, leaving 10 bases between. Germline assignment: CDR1 LGHNT and CDR2 FRNRAP. The CDR3 DNA reads TGTGCTAGTGGTTTAGGGGGAGGGGAGACCCAGTACTTC. Its protein is CASGLGGGETQYF.

The chain joins TRBV11-3 to TRBJ2-1; D is possibly TRBD2 (5 bases). Trimming stripped 5 bases from V and 4 bases from J, with 12 bases between. The CDR3 totals 14 residues. The germline gives CDR1 SGHNT, CDR2 YENEEA. DNA of the CDR3: TGTGCCAGCAGCCCACGAAGAGGGTACAATGAGCAGTTCTTC. Its protein product is CASSPRRGYNEQFF. The entire variable domain, with the rest obtained from reference TRBV11-3 and TRBJ2-1, is as follows: EAGVVQSPRYKIIEKKQPVAFWCNPISGHNTLYWYLQNLGQGPELLIRYENEEAVDDSQLPKDRFSAERLKGVDSTLKIQPAELGDSAVYLCASSPRRGYNEQFFGPGTRLTVL.

CDR3 loop: CASSPRLAGVRVVNEQFF. The CDR3, as DNA: TGTGCCAGCAGTCCACGACTAGCGGGAGTACGTGTTGTGAATGAGCAGTTCTTC. V and J are TRBV6-6 and TRBJ2-1, with TRBD2 matching over 12 bases. After removal of 5 bases from V and 7 bases from J, the junction contained 15 bases not matched to a gene. Germline CDR1 reads MNHNY; CDR2 reads SVGAGI (reference sequence). The CDR3 sequence is 18 residues long.

The chain links TRBV25-1 to TRBJ2-7, with 10 bases matching TRBD2. V lost 5 bases and J lost 6; bases outside the gene matches: 7. The CDR3 runs 14 residues. Germline V gives CDR1 MGHDK, CDR2 SYGVNS. The CDR3 reads CASSSLAGASEQYF. Written as DNA, the CDR3 is TGTGCCAGCAGTTCCCTAGCGGGGGCATCCGAGCAGTACTTC.

V gene TRBV27 combines with J gene TRBJ2-1; possible D gene TRBD2, 5 bases. The CDR3 is 16 residues long. Trimming removed 3 bases from V and 0 bases from J, with 12 bases in between. The germline V gene encodes CDR1 MNHEY and CDR2 SMNVEV (reference sequence). The CDR3 is CASSFYGVSSYNEQFF. The CDR3 bases are TGTGCCAGCAGTTTTTACGGGGTCAGCTCCTACAATGAGCAGTTCTTC.

The rearrangement links TRBV5-1 to TRBJ1-3; maybe TRBD1 (6 bases). V was cut by 4 bases and J by 4 bases, with 12 bases left in between. From germline, CDR1 is SGHRS and CDR2 YFSETQ. The CDR3 runs to 14 residues. CDR3 nucleotide sequence: TGCGCCAGCAGCGGGGGACAATCCGGAAACACCATATATTTT. Amino acids: CASSGGQSGNTIYF.

This rearrangement joins TRBV15 to TRBJ2-5; D is uncertain. CDR1 is LNHNV, CDR2 YYDKDF, per germline (reference sequence). The V end was cut by 0 bases, the J end by 4 bases, with 12 bases between. The CDR3 totals 15 residues. CDR3 amino acids: CATSRDPAVRETQYF. The CDR3 DNA reads TGTGCCACCAGCAGAGATCCTGCAGTTCGAGAGACCCAGTACTTC.

The chain joins TRBV9 to TRBJ2-5; 7 bases fit TRBD2. Trimming at V came to 4 bases and at J to 4 bases, leaving 7 bases not matched to a gene. CDR1 and CDR2 from the germline V gene are SGDLS and YYNGEE. The CDR3 has 14 amino acids. The DNA of the CDR3 is TGTGCCAGCAGCCCGCGGACTAGTGCAGAGACCCAGTACTTC. Its protein is CASSPRTSAETQYF.

The chain joins TRBV7-2 to TRBJ2-1; a weak D match, TRBD2 (5 bases). The V and J ends lost 3 bases and 4 bases respectively, with 13 bases between them. Germline loops: CDR1 SGHTA, CDR2 FQGNSA. This CDR3 spans 15 amino acids. CDR3 region: CASSFRTGKYNEQFF. The CDR3 coding sequence is TGTGCCAGCAGCTTCCGGACGGGAAAGTACAATGAGCAGTTCTTC.

This rearrangement joins TRBV6-5 to TRBJ2-1; weak D call: TRBD2 (7 bases). The CDR3 loop spans 15 amino acids. V was shortened by 1 base and J by 4 bases, with 11 bases between the two germline ends. Per germline, CDR1 MNHEY and CDR2 SVGAGI. The CDR3 bases are TGTGCCAGCAGTTACTTAGGGGGGGGATACAATGAGCAGTTCTTC. It yields the protein CASSYLGGGYNEQFF.

The V call is TRBV4-1, the J call TRBJ2-3, with 8 bases lining up with TRBD1. This CDR3 region has 16 residues. Germline V lookup: CDR1 MGHRA, CDR2 YSYEKL. Losses at the gene ends were 8 bases for V and 2 bases for J; bases not matched to a gene: 12. As DNA, the CDR3 is TGCGCCAGCTCCCGACAGGGGACTCCAATCACAGATACGCAGTATTTT. Translated: CASSRQGTPITDTQYF.

The J gene is TRBJ1-3, the V gene TRBV28; D not resolved. The germline V gene has CDR1 MDHEN and CDR2 SYDVKM. Trimming removed 6 bases from V and 0 bases from J, with 12 bases in between. CDR3 length: 15 amino acids. The CDR3 reads CASSHRFRSGNTIYF. The CDR3 bases are TGTGCCAGCAGCCACAGATTCCGCTCTGGAAACACCATATATTTT.

The V and J genes are TRBV6-5 and TRBJ2-1; 7 bases align to TRBD1. CDR1 and CDR2 (germline): MNHEY, SVGAGI. This CDR3 spans 14 amino acids. J gave up 9 bases and V 7 bases, and 12 bases lay outside the gene matches. The CDR3 DNA is TGTGCCAGCAAAGTGGCCCTAGGGGGCGTTGAGCAGTTCTTC. It translates to CASKVALGGVEQFF.

The chain recombines TRBV3-1 (or the pseudogene TRBV3-2) with TRBJ2-7, with TRBD2 as a possible D gene (6 bases). The ends were cut back, 6 bases at V and 3 bases at J, with 9 bases in the middle. Germline loops: CDR1 LGHDT, CDR2 YNNKEL (reference sequence). The CDR3 runs to 12 residues. For the CDR3, the DNA is TGTGCCAGCAGTGGGGGGTACTACGAGCAGTACTTC. It translates to CASSGGYYEQYF.

CDR3 nucleotide sequence: TGTGCCAGCAGTGAATATTGGGCGGGGGGGCGCACAGATACGCAGTATTTT. It translates to CASSEYWAGGRTDTQYF. The chain links TRBV6-1 to TRBJ2-3, with TRBD2 matching 9 bases. Germline-derived CDR1 and CDR2 are MNHNS and SASEGT. The CDR3 has 17 residues. J gave up 1 base and V 2 bases, and 7 bases lay outside the gene matches.

The gene calls are TRBV3-1 (or the pseudogene TRBV3-2) and TRBJ2-7, with TRBD2 matching 8 bases. Germline V CDR1 and CDR2: LGHDT, YNNKEL (reference sequence). V shed 3 bases and J 3 bases; nucleotides not matched to a gene: 7. The CDR3 loop spans 15 amino acids. CDR3 loop: CASSHAGGPNYEQYF. The CDR3, as DNA: TGTGCCAGCAGCCACGCGGGGGGACCTAACTACGAGCAGTACTTC.

The chain carries TRBV21-1 and TRBJ1-3. TRBV21-1 is a documented pseudogene. This CDR3 contains 16 residues. The CDR3 sequence is CASTQSCGLSGNTIYF. In nucleotides, the CDR3 is TGTGCCAGCACCCAGTCGTGCGGCCTCTCTGGAAACACCATATATTTT.